The 21 T cell receptor beta chains given below trace back to one sample, sequenced in a study of regulatory T cells in long-lasting Graves disease. Library construction for TCR beta used iRepertoire HTBI primers and Arm-PCR of CDR3 regions. TCRdb called the multiplex PCR reads again in MiXCR, with one record for every CDR3 protein. The sample includes 550,000 to 700,000 distinct CDR3 sequences, about 16% of them seen just once. Specified time point: newly diagnosed GD, antithyroid drugs for less than 3 months. Researchers made the TCR library from RNA that was extracted from PBMCs. These sequences were also reported in another study, on T cells in Graves' hyperthyroidism and ophthalmopathy.

Material: peripheral blood mononuclear cells (PBMCs), obtained at new diagnosis, from a patient treated with antithyroid drugs. The receptors were gathered from a man younger than 35 with Graves disease.

This chain connects TRBV28 to TRBJ2-3; unclear D gene. Germline-derived CDR1 and CDR2 are MDHEN and SYDVKM. The CDR3 is 17 residues long. The V gene lost 2 bases and the J gene lost 2 bases, with 17 bases spanning the gap. The CDR3 region has the DNA TGTGCCAGCAGTTTAAACGTTGCGACGATATCCACAGATACGCAGTATTTT. This codes for CASSLNVATISTDTQYF. The variable domain in full, with the rest retrieved from reference TRBV28 and TRBJ2-3, is DVKVTQSSRYLVKRTGEKVFLECVQDMDHENMFWYRQDPGLGLRLIYFSYDVKMKEKGDIPEGYSVSREKKERFSLILESASTNQTSMYLCASSLNVATISTDTQYFGPGTRLTVL.

The sample holds many counts of this clonotype. The CDR3 reads CASSPRPLPAGGTQYF. CDR3 in DNA: TGTGCCAGCAGCCCGAGACCCCTCCCGGCCGGGGGTACGCAGTATTTT. The chain recombines TRBV7-3 with TRBJ2-3, with D perhaps TRBD2 (6 bases). Germline CDR1 and CDR2: SGHTA and FQGTGA. The V end was cut by 5 bases, the J end by 8 bases, with 23 bases between. The CDR3 sequence is 16 residues long.

Ten or more counts support this clonotype. The gene calls are TRBV30 and TRBJ2-7; TRBD2 agrees at 7 bases. This CDR3 comprises 13 residues. After removal of 6 bases from V and 3 bases from J, the junction contained 8 bases not matched to a gene. CDR1 is GTSNPN, CDR2 SVGIG, per germline (reference sequence). CDR3 sequence reads: CACTGTTIYEQYF. The CDR3 DNA is TGTGCCTGCACCGGGACTACAATCTACGAGCAGTACTTC.

The sample holds a few counts of this clonotype. The chain is built from TRBV2 and TRBJ1-2; no clear D gene. The V end lost 2 bases, the J end lost 12 bases, and 19 bases lay between the germline ends. CDR3 length: 14 amino acids. Germline values: CDR1 SNHLY, CDR2 FYNNEI. CDR3 DNA sequence: TGTGCCAGCAGTGAAAATAGGCGGCAGGCCGACCACACCTTC. Its protein is CASSENRRQADHTF. Based on the CDR3 plus reference TRBV2 and TRBJ1-2, the full variable domain is EPEVTQTPSHQVTQMGQEVILRCVPISNHLYFYWYRQILGQKVEFLVSFYNNEISEKSEIFDDQFSVERPDGSNFTLKIRSTKLEDSAMYFCASSENRRQADHTFGSGTRLTVV.

CDR3 nucleotides: TGTGCCAGCAGCTTCGGGACAGGCCTCTATCAGCCCCAGCATTTT. Its protein product is CASSFGTGLYQPQHF. The genes are TRBV5-5 and TRBJ1-5, with 8 nucleotides matching TRBD1. The length of the CDR3 is 15 residues. V was clipped by 2 bases and J by 5 bases; unmatched bases: 6. Germline assignment: CDR1 SGHKS and CDR2 YYEKEE (reference sequence).

This clonotype was observed many times. The rearrangement links TRBV2 to TRBJ1-5, with TRBD1 identical over 9 bases. The V gene's germline CDR1 is SNHLY and CDR2 FYNNEI. The V segment lost 4 bases and the J segment 5 bases; nucleotides outside the gene matches: 12. This CDR3 comprises 17 residues. CDR3 nucleotides: TGTGCCAGCAGTGGTGCCCCGGGGGGGACAGGGCATCAGCCCCAGCATTTT. This gives the protein CASSGAPGGTGHQPQHF.

This clonotype was counted at least ten times. The CDR3 nucleotides read TGTGCCAGCAGCTTAGGACAGACGCGAACCGGTCCCTATGGCTACACCTTC. Protein sequence: CASSLGQTRTGPYGYTF. The V gene is TRBV7-9, the J gene TRBJ1-2; possibly TRBD1 for D (5 bases). Germline V CDR1 and CDR2: SEHNR, FQNEAQ (reference sequence). The CDR3 loop spans 17 amino acids. Trimming pared 1 base from V and 4 bases from J, leaving 19 bases between.

A word on this clonotype: A read error likely explains this, since a far larger clone differs by one base. The V and J genes are TRBV27 and TRBJ2-7; D perhaps matches TRBD2 (5 bases). The J call is uncertain, as TRBJ2-5 better fits the DNA end. This CDR3 contains 14 residues. CDR1 and CDR2 (germline): MNHEY, SMNVEV (reference sequence). CDR3: CASTRPPGQETQYF. The CDR3 coding sequence is TGTGCCAGCACCCGCCCGCCGGGGCAAGAGACCCAGTACTTC.

This clonotype was observed at least ten times. This chain uses TRBV5-1 with TRBJ2-1; 9 nucleotides match TRBD1. The germline V gene encodes CDR1 SGHRS and CDR2 YFSETQ. The V segment lost 5 bases and the J segment 0 bases; nucleotides outside the gene matches: 9. The CDR3 length is 17 residues. The CDR3 region is CASSFHLGQGSYNEQFF. The CDR3 nucleotides are TGCGCCAGCAGTTTCCACCTGGGACAGGGCTCCTACAATGAGCAGTTCTTC.

This chain connects TRBV6-1 to TRBJ2-4; D not resolved. Deletions cut 6 bases from V and 7 bases from J, with 10 bases between. Germline CDR1 is MNHNS and CDR2 is SASEGT. This CDR3 is 12 amino acids long. The CDR3 sequence: CASRTPSNIQYF. In nucleotides, the CDR3 is TGTGCCAGCAGGACCCCCTCCAACATTCAGTACTTC.

In its sample, this clonotype was seen many times. The rearrangement joins TRBV27 to TRBJ2-5; D perhaps matches TRBD2 (5 bases). This CDR3 has 13 amino acids. The germline V and J ends were trimmed by 5 bases and 2 bases, with 9 bases remaining between them. Germline V gene lookup returns CDR1 MNHEY and CDR2 SMNVEV (reference sequence). The CDR3 reads CASSPRRQETQYF. In DNA form, the CDR3 reads TGTGCCAGCAGTCCCCGGAGGCAAGAGACCCAGTACTTC.

The V call is TRBV9, the J call TRBJ2-3; 10 bases are a match to TRBD1. CDR3 size: 13 residues. V gave up 7 bases and J gave up 3 bases; unmatched junction bases: 2. Germline V gives CDR1 SGDLS, CDR2 YYNGEE. The CDR3 loop is CASGDRGTDTQYF. For the CDR3, the DNA is TGTGCCAGCGGGGACAGGGGTACAGATACGCAGTATTTT.

This clonotype was observed a handful of times. The V gene is TRBV5-1, the J gene TRBJ2-7; D might be TRBD2 (12 bases). CDR1 is SGHRS, CDR2 YFSETQ, per germline. V lost 1 base and J lost 5, with 25 bases in between. This CDR3 spans 18 amino acids. The CDR3 loop reads CASSLKGQGGLAGHEQYF. The CDR3, as DNA: TGCGCCAGCAGCTTGAAGGGACAGGGGGGACTAGCGGGCCACGAGCAGTACTTC.

J is TRBJ2-3 and V is TRBV4-1; maybe TRBD2 (6 bases). V was shortened by 6 bases and J by 0 bases, with 13 bases between the two germline ends. The CDR3 has 15 residues. Germline CDR1 is MGHRA and CDR2 is YSYEKL. The CDR3 reads CASRIAEASTDTQYF. The CDR3 DNA reads TGCGCCAGCAGGATAGCGGAAGCTAGCACAGATACGCAGTATTTT.

This clonotype was detected only a few times. At one end, the junction sequence differs from germline, possibly due to a read error. The chain uses TRBV28 and TRBJ2-5; a weak D match, TRBD2 (6 bases). The germline V gene has CDR1 MDHEN and CDR2 SYDVKM. The CDR3 length is 12 residues. CDR3 in DNA: TGTGCCAGCACCCCACCGGGAGCCCAGAAAACCTTC. Translating gives CASTPPGAQKTF.

Ten or more counts support this clonotype. This chain joins TRBV5-5 and TRBJ2-3; D call uncertain. Looked up from germline, CDR1 is SGHKS and CDR2 is YYEKEE (reference sequence). The CDR3 contains 13 residues. Trimming left V 5 bases short and J 0 bases short, with 7 bases between. CDR3 coding DNA: TGTGCCAGCAGTTCAGTTAGCACAGATACGCAGTATTTT. This codes for CASSSVSTDTQYF.

This clonotype occurred once. A much larger clone differs from this one at a single base, so this may be a read error. The chain joins TRBV30 to TRBJ1-2; possibly TRBD1 for D (5 bases). The V gene's germline CDR1 is GTSNPN and CDR2 SVGIG (reference sequence). The CDR3 is 14 residues long. Trimming left V 0 bases short and J 6 bases short, with 14 bases between. As DNA, the CDR3 is TGTGCCTGGAGTGTTTTGGCCAGGGTCAATGGCTACACCTTC. This encodes CAWSVLARVNGYTF.

This clonotype showed up many times. The chain uses TRBV27 and TRBJ2-7; a possible D gene is TRBD2 (7 bases). This CDR3 is 15 amino acids long. Germline assignment: CDR1 MNHEY and CDR2 SMNVEV (reference sequence). The ends were cut back, 3 bases at V and 3 bases at J, with 15 bases in the middle. CDR3 nucleotides: TGTGCCAGCAGTTTTGGTTGGGGAGGGGGCTACGAGCAGTACTTC. This gives the protein CASSFGWGGGYEQYF.

This clonotype was found a few times. This chain uses TRBV11-2 with TRBJ2-1; 10 bases fit TRBD2. Germline lookup yields CDR1 SGHAT and CDR2 FQNNGV. With 5 bases clipped from V and 7 bases from J, the junction kept 11 bases outside the gene matches. The CDR3 is 16 amino acids. In nucleotides, the CDR3 is TGTGCCAGCAGCGGCCTCAGCGGGAGGGGGGGAAATGAGCAGTTCTTC. It encodes CASSGLSGRGGNEQFF.

The V call is TRBV5-1, the J call TRBJ1-5; D is unresolved. Looked up from germline, CDR1 is SGHRS and CDR2 is YFSETQ. The CDR3 spans 17 residues. Trimming left V 0 bases short and J 5 bases short, with 18 bases between. CDR3 loop: CASSLAPLGRDYQPQHF. CDR3 nucleotide sequence: TGCGCCAGCAGCTTGGCCCCTCTGGGGAGAGATTATCAGCCCCAGCATTTT.

This clonotype was picked up a small number of times. In DNA, the CDR3 is TGTGCCAGCAGTTCCCGACACGGGCAGTACTTC. This gives the protein CASSSRHGQYF. This chain links TRBV12-3 or TRBV12-4 with TRBJ2-7; D not resolved. This CDR3 is 11 amino acids long. With 4 bases removed from V and 9 bases from J, the gap between germline ends came to 10 bases.